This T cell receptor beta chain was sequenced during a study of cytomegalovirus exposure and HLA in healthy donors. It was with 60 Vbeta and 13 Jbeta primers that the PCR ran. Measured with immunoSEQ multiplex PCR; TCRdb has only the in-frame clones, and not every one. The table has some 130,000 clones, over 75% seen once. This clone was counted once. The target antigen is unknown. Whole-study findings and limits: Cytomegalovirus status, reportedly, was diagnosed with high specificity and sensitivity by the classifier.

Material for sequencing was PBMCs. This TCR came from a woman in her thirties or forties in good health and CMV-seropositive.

In nucleotides, the CDR3 is TGTGCCAGCAGTTTAGTAGCGGGAGGGCCAGCTTACGAGCAGTACTTC. Translation gives CASSLVAGGPAYEQYF. The rearrangement joins TRBV5-6 to TRBJ2-7; 11 bases align to TRBD2. Germline V lookup: CDR1 SGHDT, CDR2 YYEEEE. CDR3 length: 16 amino acids. V dropped 5 bases and J dropped 4; count of bases not matched to a gene: 11.